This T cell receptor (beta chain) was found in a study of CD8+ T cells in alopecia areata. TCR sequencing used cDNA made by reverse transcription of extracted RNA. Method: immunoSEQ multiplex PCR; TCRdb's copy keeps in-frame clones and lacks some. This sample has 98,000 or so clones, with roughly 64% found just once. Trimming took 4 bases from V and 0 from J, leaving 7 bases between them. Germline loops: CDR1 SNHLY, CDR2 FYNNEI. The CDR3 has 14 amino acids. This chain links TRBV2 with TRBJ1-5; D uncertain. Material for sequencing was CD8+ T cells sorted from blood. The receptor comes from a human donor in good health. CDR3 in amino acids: CASSAMDSNQPQHF. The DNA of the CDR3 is TGTGCCAGCAGTGCGATGGATAGCAATCAGCCCCAGCATTTT.